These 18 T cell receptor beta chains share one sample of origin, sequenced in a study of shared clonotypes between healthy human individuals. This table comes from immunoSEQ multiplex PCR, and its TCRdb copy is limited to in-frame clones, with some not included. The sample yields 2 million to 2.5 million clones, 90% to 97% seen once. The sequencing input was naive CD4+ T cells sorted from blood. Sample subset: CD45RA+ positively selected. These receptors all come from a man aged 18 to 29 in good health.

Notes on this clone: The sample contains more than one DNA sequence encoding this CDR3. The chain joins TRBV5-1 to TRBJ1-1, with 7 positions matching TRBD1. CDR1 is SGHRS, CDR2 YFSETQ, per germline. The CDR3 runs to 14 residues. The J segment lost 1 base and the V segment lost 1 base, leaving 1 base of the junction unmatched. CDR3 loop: CASSLQGGNTEAFF. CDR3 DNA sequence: TGCGCCAGCAGCTTGCAGGGGGGGAACACTGAAGCTTTCTTT.

The CDR3 reads CASSRGLAGGQTDTQYF. The CDR3 DNA is TGCGCCAGCAGCCGAGGACTAGCGGGGGGGCAAACAGATACGCAGTATTTT. The V and J genes are TRBV10-2 and TRBJ2-3, with 15 positions matching TRBD2. Germline trimming cut 6 bases from V and 3 bases from J; bases unmatched to any gene: 7. Germline loops: CDR1 WSHSY, CDR2 SAAADI. The CDR3 runs to 17 residues.

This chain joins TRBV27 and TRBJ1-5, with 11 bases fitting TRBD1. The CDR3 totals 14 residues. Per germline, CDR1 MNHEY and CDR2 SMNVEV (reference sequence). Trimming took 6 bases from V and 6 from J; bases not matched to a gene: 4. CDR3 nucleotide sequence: TGTGCCAGCAGGGGGACAGGGGGATTTCAGCCCCAGCATTTT. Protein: CASRGTGGFQPQHF.

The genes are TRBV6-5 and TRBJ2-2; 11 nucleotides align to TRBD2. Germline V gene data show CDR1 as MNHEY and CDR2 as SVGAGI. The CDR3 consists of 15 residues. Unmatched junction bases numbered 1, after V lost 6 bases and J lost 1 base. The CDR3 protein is CASSGTSGNTGELFF. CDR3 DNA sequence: TGTGCCAGCAGCGGGACTAGCGGGAACACCGGGGAGCTGTTTTTT.

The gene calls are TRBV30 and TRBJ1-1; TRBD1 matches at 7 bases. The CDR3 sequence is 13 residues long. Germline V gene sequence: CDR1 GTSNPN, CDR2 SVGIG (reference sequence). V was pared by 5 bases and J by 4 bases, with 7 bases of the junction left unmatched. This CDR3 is CAWGQQGSTEAFF. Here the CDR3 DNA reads TGTGCCTGGGGGCAACAGGGGAGCACTGAAGCTTTCTTT.

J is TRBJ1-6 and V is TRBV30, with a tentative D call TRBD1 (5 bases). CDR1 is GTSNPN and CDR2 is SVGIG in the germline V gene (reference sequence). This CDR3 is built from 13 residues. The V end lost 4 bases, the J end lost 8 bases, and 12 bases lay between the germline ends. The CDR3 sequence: CAWTGRGDSPLHF. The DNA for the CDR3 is TGTGCCTGGACAGGACGGGGGGATTCACCCCTCCACTTT. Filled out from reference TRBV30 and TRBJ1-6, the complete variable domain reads SQTIHQWPATLVQPVGSPLSLECTVEGTSNPNLYWYRQAAGRGLQLLFYSVGIGQISSEVPQNLSASRPQDRQFILSSKKLLLSDSGFYLCAWTGRGDSPLHFGNGTRLTVT.

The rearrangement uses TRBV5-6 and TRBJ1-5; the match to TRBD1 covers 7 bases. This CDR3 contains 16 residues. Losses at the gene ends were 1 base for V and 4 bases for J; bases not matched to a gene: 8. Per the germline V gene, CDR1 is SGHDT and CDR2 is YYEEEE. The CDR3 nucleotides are TGTGCCAGCAGCTTGTTTAGACAGGGCTGGAATCAGCCCCAGCATTTT. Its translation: CASSLFRQGWNQPQHF.

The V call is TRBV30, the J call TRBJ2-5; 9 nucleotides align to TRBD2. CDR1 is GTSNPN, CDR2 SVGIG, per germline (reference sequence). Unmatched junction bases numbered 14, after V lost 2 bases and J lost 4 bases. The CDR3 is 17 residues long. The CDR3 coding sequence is TGTGCCTGGAGTACGACGGGTAGCGGGAGAGGCGGAGAGACCCAGTACTTC. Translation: CAWSTTGSGRGGETQYF.

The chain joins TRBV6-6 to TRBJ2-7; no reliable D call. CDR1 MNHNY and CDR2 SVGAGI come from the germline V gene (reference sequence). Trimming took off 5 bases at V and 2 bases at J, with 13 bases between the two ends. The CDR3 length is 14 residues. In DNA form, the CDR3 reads TGTGCCAGCAGTCTGCTGTCAGCAACCTACGAGCAGTACTTC. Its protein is CASSLLSATYEQYF.

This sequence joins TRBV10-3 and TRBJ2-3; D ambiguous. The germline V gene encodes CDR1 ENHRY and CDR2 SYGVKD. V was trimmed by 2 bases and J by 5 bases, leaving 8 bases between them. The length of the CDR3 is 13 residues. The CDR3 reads CAISERFQDTQYF. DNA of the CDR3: TGTGCCATCAGTGAGCGGTTTCAAGATACGCAGTATTTT.

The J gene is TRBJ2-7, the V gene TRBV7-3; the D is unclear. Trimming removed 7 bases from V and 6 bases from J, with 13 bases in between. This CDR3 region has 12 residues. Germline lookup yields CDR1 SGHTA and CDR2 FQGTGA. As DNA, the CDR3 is TGTGCCAGCACCCTAAGTAGAACCGAGCAGTACTTC. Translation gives CASTLSRTEQYF.

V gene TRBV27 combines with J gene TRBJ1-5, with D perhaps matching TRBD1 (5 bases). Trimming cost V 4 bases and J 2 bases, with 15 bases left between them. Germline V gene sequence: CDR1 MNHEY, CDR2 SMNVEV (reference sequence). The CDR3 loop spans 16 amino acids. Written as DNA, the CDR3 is TGTGCCAGCAGTTCGCGGGACGTGGTGGGCAATCAGCCCCAGCATTTT. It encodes CASSSRDVVGNQPQHF.

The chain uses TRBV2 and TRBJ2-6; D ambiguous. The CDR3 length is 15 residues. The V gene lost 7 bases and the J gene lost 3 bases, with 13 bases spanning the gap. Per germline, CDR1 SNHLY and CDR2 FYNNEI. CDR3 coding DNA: TGTGCCAGCACTCCTTCTTCTCTTGGGGCCAACGTCCTGACTTTC. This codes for CASTPSSLGANVLTF.

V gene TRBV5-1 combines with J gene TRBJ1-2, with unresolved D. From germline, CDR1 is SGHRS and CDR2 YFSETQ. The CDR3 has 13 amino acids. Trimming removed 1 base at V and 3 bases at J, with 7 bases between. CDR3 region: CASSLPSDYGYTF. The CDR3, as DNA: TGCGCCAGCAGCTTGCCTTCAGACTATGGCTACACCTTC.

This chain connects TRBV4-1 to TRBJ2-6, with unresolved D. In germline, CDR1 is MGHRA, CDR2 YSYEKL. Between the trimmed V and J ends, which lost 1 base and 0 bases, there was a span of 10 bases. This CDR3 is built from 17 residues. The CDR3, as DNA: TGCGCCAGCAGCCAAGGACGGATCATCTCTGGGGCCAACGTCCTGACTTTC. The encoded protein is CASSQGRIISGANVLTF.

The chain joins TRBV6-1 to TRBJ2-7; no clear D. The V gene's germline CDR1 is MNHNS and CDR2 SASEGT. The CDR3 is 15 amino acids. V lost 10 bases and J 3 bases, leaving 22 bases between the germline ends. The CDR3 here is CATSRLRAVGYEQYF. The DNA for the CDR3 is TGTGCCACATCCCGTTTGAGAGCTGTGGGCTACGAGCAGTACTTC.

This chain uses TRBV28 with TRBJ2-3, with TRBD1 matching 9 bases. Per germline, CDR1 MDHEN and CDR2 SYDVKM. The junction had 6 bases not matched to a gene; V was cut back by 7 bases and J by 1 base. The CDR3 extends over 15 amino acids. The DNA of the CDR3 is TGTGCCAGCACCCTCACAGGGGGCGGCACAGATACGCAGTATTTT. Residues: CASTLTGGGTDTQYF.

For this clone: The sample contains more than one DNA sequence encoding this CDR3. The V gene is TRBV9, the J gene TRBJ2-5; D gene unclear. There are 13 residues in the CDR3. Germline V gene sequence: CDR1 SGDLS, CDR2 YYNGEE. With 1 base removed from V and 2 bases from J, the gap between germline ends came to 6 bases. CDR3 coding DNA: TGTGCCAGCAGCGTAAGTCCTCAAGAGACCCAGTACTTC. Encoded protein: CASSVSPQETQYF.